This T cell receptor (beta chain) was captured in a study of CD8 T cells in Susac syndrome. It was with random hexamers that roughly 0.45 to 1 ug RNA was reverse transcribed. Each CDR3 protein is one row after TCRdb ran MiXCR on the immunoSEQ multiplex PCR reads. The sample includes 250,000 to 300,000 distinct CDR3 sequences, almost 85% of them seen just once. This CDR3 has 17 residues. Germline V lookup: CDR1 SGHAT, CDR2 FQNNGV. The ends lost 4 bases at V and 0 bases at J; junction bases unmatched: 9. Negative isolation yielded the CD8+ and CD4+ T cells, while FACS enriched the TEMRA cells. The source is a human donor with multiple sclerosis. The chain couples TRBV11-2 to TRBJ2-1; 7 nucleotides align to TRBD1. The sequenced sample was CD8+ T cells from PBMCs. CDR3 nucleotide sequence: TGTGCCAGCAGCTCACAGGGGTTTATTCGCTCCTACAATGAGCAGTTCTTC. This encodes CASSSQGFIRSYNEQFF.